This TCR beta chain was sequenced during a study of T-cell memory formation after mild COVID-19. Broader study findings: A balance of CD4 and CD8 characterized clones contracting day 15 to 85, whereas later expanders leaned CD4+. Pre-infection memory showed some responding clones, and this suggested that cross-reactive memory joined.

Amplification by 5'RACE using constant-segment primers produced TCR alpha and TCR beta cDNA libraries that carried sample barcodes and UMIs. One entry per CDR3 protein, called by TCRdb with MiXCR from the 5' RACE reads. Here the sample spans 450,000 or so distinct CDR3 sequences, roughly 25% being singletons. The germline V gene has CDR1 LNHNV and CDR2 YYDKDF (reference sequence). The CDR3 has 14 amino acids. The V gene end was trimmed by 6 bases and the J gene end by 4 bases; junction bases not matched to a gene: 5. This clonotype occurred a few times. Its antigen is unknown. The source material was PBMCs or a T cell subset sorted from them (not recorded which). This TCR was recovered from an adult woman who had mild COVID-19 (a few samples of this study predate the infection). Cell type and time point are not known. The rearrangement links TRBV15 to TRBJ1-1, with TRBD1 identical over 10 bases. The CDR3 is CATRRDRGLTEAFF. CDR3 sequence (DNA): TGTGCCACCAGGCGAGACAGGGGGCTCACTGAAGCTTTCTTT.